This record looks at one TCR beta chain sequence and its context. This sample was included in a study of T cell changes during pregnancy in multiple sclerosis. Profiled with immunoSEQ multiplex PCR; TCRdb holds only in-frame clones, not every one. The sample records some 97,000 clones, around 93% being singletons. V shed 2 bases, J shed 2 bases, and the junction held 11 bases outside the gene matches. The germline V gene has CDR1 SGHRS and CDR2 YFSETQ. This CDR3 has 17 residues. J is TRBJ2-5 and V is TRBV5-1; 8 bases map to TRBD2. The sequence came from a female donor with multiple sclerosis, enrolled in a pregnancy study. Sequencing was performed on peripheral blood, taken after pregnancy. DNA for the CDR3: TGCGCCAGCAGCTTAGGGAACGGACGGGGGGGGCAAGAGACCCAGTACTTC. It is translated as CASSLGNGRGGQETQYF. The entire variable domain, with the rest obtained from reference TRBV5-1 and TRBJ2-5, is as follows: KAGVTQTPRYLIKTRGQQVTLSCSPISGHRSVSWYQQTPGQGLQFLFEYFSETQRNKGNFPGRFSGRQFSNSRSEMNVSTLELGDSALYLCASSLGNGRGGQETQYFGPGTRLLVL.